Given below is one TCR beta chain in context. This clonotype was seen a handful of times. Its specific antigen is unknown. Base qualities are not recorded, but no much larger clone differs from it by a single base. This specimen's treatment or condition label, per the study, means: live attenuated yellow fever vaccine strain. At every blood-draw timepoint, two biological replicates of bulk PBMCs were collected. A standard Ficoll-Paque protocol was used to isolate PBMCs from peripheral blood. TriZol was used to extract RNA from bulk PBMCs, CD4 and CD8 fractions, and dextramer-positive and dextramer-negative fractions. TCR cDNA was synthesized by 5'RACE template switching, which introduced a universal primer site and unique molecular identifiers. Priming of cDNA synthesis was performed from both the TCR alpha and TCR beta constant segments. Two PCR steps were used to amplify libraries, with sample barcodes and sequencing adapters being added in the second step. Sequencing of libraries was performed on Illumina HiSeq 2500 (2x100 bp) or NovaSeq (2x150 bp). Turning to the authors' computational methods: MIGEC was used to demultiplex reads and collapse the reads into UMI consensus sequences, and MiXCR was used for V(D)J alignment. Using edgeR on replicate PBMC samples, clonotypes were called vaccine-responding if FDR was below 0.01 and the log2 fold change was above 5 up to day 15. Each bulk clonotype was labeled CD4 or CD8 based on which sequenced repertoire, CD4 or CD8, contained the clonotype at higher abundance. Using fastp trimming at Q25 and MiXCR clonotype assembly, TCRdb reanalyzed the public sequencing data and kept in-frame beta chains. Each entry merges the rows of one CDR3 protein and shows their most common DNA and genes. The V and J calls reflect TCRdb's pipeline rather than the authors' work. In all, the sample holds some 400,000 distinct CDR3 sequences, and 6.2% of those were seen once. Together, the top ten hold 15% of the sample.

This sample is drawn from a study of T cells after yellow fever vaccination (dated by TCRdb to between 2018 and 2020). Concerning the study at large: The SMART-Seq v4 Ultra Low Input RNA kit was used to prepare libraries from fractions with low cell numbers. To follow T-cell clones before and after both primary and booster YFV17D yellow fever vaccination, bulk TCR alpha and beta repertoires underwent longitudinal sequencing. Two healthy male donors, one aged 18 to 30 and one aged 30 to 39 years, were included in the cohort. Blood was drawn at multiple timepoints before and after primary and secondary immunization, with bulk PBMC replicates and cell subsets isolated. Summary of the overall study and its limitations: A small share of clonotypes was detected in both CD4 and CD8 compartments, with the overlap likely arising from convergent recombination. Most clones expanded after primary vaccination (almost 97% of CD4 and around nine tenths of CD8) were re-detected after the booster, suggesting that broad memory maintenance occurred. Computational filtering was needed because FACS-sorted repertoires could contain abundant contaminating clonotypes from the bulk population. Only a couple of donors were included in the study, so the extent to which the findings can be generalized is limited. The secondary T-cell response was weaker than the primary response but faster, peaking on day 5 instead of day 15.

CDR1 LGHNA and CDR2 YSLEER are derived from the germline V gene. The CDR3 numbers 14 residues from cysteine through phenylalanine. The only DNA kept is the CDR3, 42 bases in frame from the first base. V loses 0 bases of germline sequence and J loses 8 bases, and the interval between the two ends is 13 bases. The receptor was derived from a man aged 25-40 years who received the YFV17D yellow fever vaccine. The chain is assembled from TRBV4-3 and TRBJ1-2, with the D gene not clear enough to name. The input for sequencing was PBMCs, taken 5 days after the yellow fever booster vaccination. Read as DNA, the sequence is TGCGCCAGCAGCCAAGATAATGGGGTTGGAGGCTACACCTTC. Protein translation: CASSQDNGVGGYTF.